A single sample gave rise to the 10 T cell receptor beta chains below, sequenced in a study of cytomegalovirus exposure and HLA in healthy donors. PCR primers comprised 60 Vbeta and 13 Jbeta primers. The table came from immunoSEQ multiplex PCR; TCRdb's copy has only in-frame clones and leaves some out. This sample has approximately 190,000 clones; 65% to 85% occur once, and the top ten carry approximately 6%. What was sequenced was PBMCs. Receptors originate from a woman under 40 in good health and CMV-seropositive.

CDR3 protein: CASSPPRTGKPYEQYF. CDR3 coding DNA: TGTGCCAGCTCACCCCCAAGGACAGGAAAACCCTACGAGCAGTACTTC. The V gene is TRBV18, the J gene TRBJ2-7; 7 nucleotides align to TRBD1. The CDR3 spans 16 residues. Germline V CDR1 and CDR2: KGHSH, LQKENI. J lost 2 bases, V lost 3 bases, and 10 bases had no gene match.

This chain's CDR3 is CASSDGTVHTF. In DNA form, the CDR3 reads TGTGCCAGCAGTGACGGCACAGTCCACACCTTC. The chain combines TRBV25-1 with TRBJ1-2; D call uncertain. This CDR3 region has 11 residues. Germline V gene lookup returns CDR1 MGHDK and CDR2 SYGVNS. Deletions cut 3 bases from V and 12 bases from J, with 11 bases between.

This chain connects TRBV2 to TRBJ1-1, with 8 positions matching TRBD1. The CDR3 loop spans 14 amino acids. With V trimmed by 6 bases and J by 1 base, 4 bases remained unmatched. Germline V gene data show CDR1 as SNHLY and CDR2 as FYNNEI. The CDR3 region is CASSRTGPNTEAFF. The CDR3 nucleotides read TGTGCCAGCAGCCGGACAGGGCCGAACACTGAAGCTTTCTTT.

This sequence joins TRBV10-3 and TRBJ2-1, with 9 bases lining up with TRBD1. This CDR3 has 13 residues. CDR1 and CDR2 from the germline V gene are ENHRY and SYGVKD. After removal of 6 bases from V and 5 bases from J, the junction contained 2 bases not matched to a gene. The CDR3 DNA is TGTGCCATCAGCCGGGACAGGGACAATGAGCAGTTCTTC. This translates into CAISRDRDNEQFF.

V usage is TRBV5-8 and J usage is TRBJ1-4; TRBD1 matches 7 bases. The V gene's germline CDR1 is SGHTS and CDR2 YDEGEE. V gave up 0 bases and J gave up 5 bases; unmatched junction bases: 7. The CDR3 is made up of 16 amino acids. The CDR3 coding sequence is TGTGCCAGCAGCTTGGGAGCGACAGGGAGGAATGAAAAACTGTTTTTT. This encodes CASSLGATGRNEKLFF.

This clone was observed a few times. J is TRBJ2-2 and V is TRBV13, with 9 bases that match TRBD1. Trimming removed 6 bases from V and 3 bases from J; junction bases left unmatched: 8. This CDR3 region has 16 residues. Germline lookup yields CDR1 PRHDT and CDR2 FYEKMQ (reference sequence). The CDR3 DNA is TGTGCCAGCAGTCTTTGGGGACAGGGATACACCGGGGAGCTGTTTTTT. It codes for CASSLWGQGYTGELFF.

The rearrangement uses TRBV10-3 and TRBJ2-3; no reliable D call. Germline CDR1 is ENHRY and CDR2 is SYGVKD. The V gene lost 4 bases and the J gene lost 7 bases, with 9 bases spanning the gap. The CDR3 sequence is 12 residues long. CDR3 in DNA: TGTGCCATCAGTGGAGGATCTAATACGCAGTATTTT. It specifies CAISGGSNTQYF.

This chain connects TRBV5-5 to TRBJ1-1, with 7 bases matching TRBD1. V lost 6 bases, J lost 1 base, and 9 bases stayed unmatched. CDR3 length equals 15 residues. Germline CDR1 is SGHKS and CDR2 is YYEKEE (reference sequence). The CDR3 is CASTPRTGQNTEAFF. DNA of the CDR3: TGTGCCAGCACCCCTAGGACAGGCCAGAACACTGAAGCTTTCTTT. Filled out from reference TRBV5-5 and TRBJ1-1, the complete variable domain reads DAGVTQSPTHLIKTRGQQVTLRCSPISGHKSVSWYQQVLGQGPQFIFQYYEKEERGRGNFPDRFSARQFPNYSSELNVNALLLGDSALYLCASTPRTGQNTEAFFGQGTRLTVV.

The chain joins TRBV19 to TRBJ2-7; TRBD1 matches at 7 bases. Trimming took 8 bases from V and 4 from J; bases not matched to a gene: 11. The CDR3 length is 14 residues. In germline, CDR1 is LNHDA, CDR2 SQIVND (reference sequence). For the CDR3, the DNA is TGTGCCAGTGGGTCACAGGGGAAGCCTTACGAGCAGTACTTC. Translation gives CASGSQGKPYEQYF.

This chain uses TRBV19 with TRBJ1-1; D gene ambiguous. This CDR3 region has 12 residues. Per the germline V gene, CDR1 is LNHDA and CDR2 is SQIVND (reference sequence). V was clipped by 5 bases and J by 5 bases, with 9 bases between them. The CDR3 nucleotides are TGTGCCAGTAGTGAGTCACTAACTGAAGCTTTCTTT. It translates to CASSESLTEAFF.